Given below is one T cell receptor (beta chain) in context. This record comes from a study of blood T cell repertoires in COVID-19. In the study overall: The United States, Italy and Spain supplied acute and convalescent COVID-19 samples.

This CDR3 has 15 amino acids. CDR1 and CDR2 (germline): MNHEY, SVGAGI. The junction had 15 bases not matched to a gene; V was cut back by 7 bases and J by 7 bases. As originally analysed: Estimation of nucleated cell counts relied on the amplification of reference gene primers. Using immunoSEQ multiplex PCR, the repertoire was profiled, and TCRdb retains in-frame clones only, with some absent. That table is the source of V, J and clone size, and D and trimming were worked out from the DNA. The repertoire has about 120,000 clones, around 80% of them found once; the top ten carry approximately 16%. The clonotype comes from a man aged 60 to 69 with active or convalescent COVID-19. Material: peripheral blood. The rearrangement joins TRBV6-5 to TRBJ2-5; the match to TRBD1 covers 7 bases. The DNA for the CDR3 is TGTGCCAGCACCCCCCTTGGTAGGGGGCGCGGGACCCAGTACTTC. It yields the protein CASTPLGRGRGTQYF.